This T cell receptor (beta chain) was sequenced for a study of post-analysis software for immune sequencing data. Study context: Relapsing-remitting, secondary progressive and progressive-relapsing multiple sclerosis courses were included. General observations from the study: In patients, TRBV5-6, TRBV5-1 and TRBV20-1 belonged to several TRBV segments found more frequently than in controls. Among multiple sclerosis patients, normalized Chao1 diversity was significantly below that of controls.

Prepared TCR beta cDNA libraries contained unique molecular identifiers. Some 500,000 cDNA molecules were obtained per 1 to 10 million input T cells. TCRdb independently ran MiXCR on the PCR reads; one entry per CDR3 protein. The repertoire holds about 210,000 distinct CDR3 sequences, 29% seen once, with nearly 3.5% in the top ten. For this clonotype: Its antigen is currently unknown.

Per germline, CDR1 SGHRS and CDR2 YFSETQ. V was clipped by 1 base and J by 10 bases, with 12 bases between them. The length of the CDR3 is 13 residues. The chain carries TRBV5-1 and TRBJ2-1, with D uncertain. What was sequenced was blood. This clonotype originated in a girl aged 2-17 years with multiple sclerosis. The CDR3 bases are TGCGCCAGCAGCTTGCTGACACGAAGCGAGCAGTTCTTC. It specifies CASSLLTRSEQFF.